The sequence of this T cell receptor beta chain was determined in a study of CXCR3-negative and CXCR3-positive naive CD8 T cells. General observations from the study: Memory CD8+ cells had much lower diversity, and both naive subsets had comparably high diversity. In CXCR3-positive naive cells, the TRB CDR3s were more hydrophobic than in CXCR3-negative naive cells.

CD45RO-CCR7+CD27+CD95- characterized naive CD8+ T cells. Points on this clonotype: Its target is not known.

It was by 5' RACE with UMI labels that the TRB cDNA libraries were prepared. TCRdb processed the 5' RACE reads again and assigns one entry to each CDR3 protein, with no DNA. The sample includes about 6,900 distinct CDR3 sequences. Looked up from germline, CDR1 is ENHRY and CDR2 is SYGVKD. This CDR3 region has 16 residues. The origin of this receptor is a human donor in good health. Some clones in this sample may be carry-over from other donors' samples. The chain couples TRBV10-3 to TRBJ2-3; TCRdb lists TRBD2, though no DNA is available to test this call. Sequenced: naive CXCR3+ CD8+ T cells from blood. The sample's subset: CD45RO-CCR7+CD27+CD95- naive CD8+ T cells expressing CXCR3 (TNR3+). The CDR3 reads CAISESASGLTDTQYF.